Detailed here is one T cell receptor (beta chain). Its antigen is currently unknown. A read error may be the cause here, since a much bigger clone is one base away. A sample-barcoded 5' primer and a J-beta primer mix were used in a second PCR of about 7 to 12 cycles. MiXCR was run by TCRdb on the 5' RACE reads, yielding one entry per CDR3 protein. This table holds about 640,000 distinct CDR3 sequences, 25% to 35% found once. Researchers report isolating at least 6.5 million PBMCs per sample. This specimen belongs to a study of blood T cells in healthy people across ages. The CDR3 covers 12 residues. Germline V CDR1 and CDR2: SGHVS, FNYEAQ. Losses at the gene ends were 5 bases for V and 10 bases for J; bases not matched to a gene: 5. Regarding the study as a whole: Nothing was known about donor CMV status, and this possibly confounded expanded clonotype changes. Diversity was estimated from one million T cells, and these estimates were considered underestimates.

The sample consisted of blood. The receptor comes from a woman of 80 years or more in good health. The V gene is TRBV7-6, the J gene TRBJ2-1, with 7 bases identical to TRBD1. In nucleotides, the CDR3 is TGTGCCAGCAGCGGGACAGAATACGAGCAGTTCTTC. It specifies CASSGTEYEQFF.